These T cell receptor beta chains were read from a single sample in a study of blood T cells in healthy people across ages. TCRdb redid the calling of the 5' RACE reads with MiXCR, one entry per CDR3 protein. The sample includes approximately 760,000 distinct CDR3 sequences, roughly 25% of them seen just once. This sample was shared with a second study, whose subject was T cells of mothers and their children.

The sequencing input was blood. The origin of the receptors is a boy aged 5-17 years in good health. Both conserved end residues are part of each CDR3.

J | V | CDR3
TRBJ2-7 | TRBV12-3/TRBV12-4 | CASSFQVRGSYEQYF
TRBJ2-2 | TRBV24-1 | CATSDLGGAGELFF
TRBJ2-3 | TRBV7-3 | CASSPRGSLTDTQYF
TRBJ1-4 | TRBV20-1 | CSARLGGYEKLFF
TRBJ2-5 | TRBV27 | CASSLGKTQYF
TRBJ1-2 | TRBV2 | CASKNSQIDGYTF
TRBJ1-2 | TRBV21-1 | CASSSPQISYGYTF
TRBJ2-5 | TRBV24-1 | CATSDAGTGEETQYF
TRBJ2-5 | TRBV5-1 | CASSPPGKTQYF
TRBJ2-4 | TRBV2 | CASRPTGATTIQYF
TRBJ1-1 | TRBV20-1 | CSAPGTGEKSVDTEAFF
TRBJ1-2 | TRBV12-3/TRBV12-4 | CASSPPQVLYGYTF
. | TRBV9 | CASNRGTDYEQYF
TRBJ2-5 | TRBV12-5 | CAGLTSGGETQYF
TRBJ2-3 | TRBV6-5 | CASSYRASGLTDTQYF
TRBJ2-1 | TRBV5-1 | CASSLVPTSGSNEQFF
TRBJ2-5 | TRBV12-3/TRBV12-4 | CASSFTGAQETQYF
TRBJ2-6 | TRBV18 | CASSPVGTTTGGANVLTF
TRBJ2-7 | TRBV7-2 | CASSLPLGEQYF
TRBJ2-3 | TRBV7-8 | CASSLDPRGAEMDTQYF
TRBJ1-1 | TRBV29-1 | CSVLDRGRGDTEAFF
TRBJ2-1 | TRBV9 | CASSVGLAGIGEQFF